The 7 T cell receptor beta chains in this list originate from one sample, sequenced in a study of CD8 T cells in ankylosing spondylitis. General study findings and limits: It appeared that ankylosing spondylitis blood was characterized by a TCR beta motif of fewer than ten highly homologous variants.

For these receptors, no antigen is known. TCRdb used MiXCR to reprocess the 5' RACE reads, holding one entry per CDR3 protein. The data hold hundreds of thousands of distinct CDR3 sequences, with roughly a quarter observed a single time. Specimen: blood, either unsorted or a sorted T cell fraction (not recorded which). Source of these receptors: a male donor with ankylosing spondylitis.

This clonotype was observed a few times. The chain links TRBV5-5 to TRBJ2-6; unclear D gene. CDR3 length: 17 residues. Per germline, CDR1 SGHKS and CDR2 YYEKEE (reference sequence). The ends were cut back, 1 base at V and 0 bases at J, with 11 bases in the middle. DNA of the CDR3: TGTGCCAGCAGCTTGTCTGGTTCTGACTCTGGGGCCAACGTCCTGACTTTC. The encoded protein is CASSLSGSDSGANVLTF.

The chain recombines TRBV5-1 with TRBJ2-5, with 8 bases that match TRBD1. The germline V gene has CDR1 SGHRS and CDR2 YFSETQ. V was clipped by 7 bases and J by 5 bases; unmatched bases: 4. The length of the CDR3 is 12 residues. CDR3 region: CASAGGTETQYF. In DNA form, the CDR3 reads TGCGCCAGCGCAGGGGGCACGGAGACCCAGTACTTC.

This clonotype was seen once. This chain links TRBV7-9 with TRBJ1-5, with D uncertain. The CDR3 spans 16 residues. The germline V gene encodes CDR1 SEHNR and CDR2 FQNEAQ (reference sequence). V was pared by 1 base and J by 5 bases, with 15 bases between. CDR3 DNA: TGTGCCAGCAGCTTAGTTTCCAGTTCAGCCCATCAGCCCCAGCATTTT. Its protein is CASSLVSSSAHQPQHF.

V gene TRBV5-1 combines with J gene TRBJ2-2; unclear D gene. The CDR3 contains 12 residues. Germline assignment: CDR1 SGHRS and CDR2 YFSETQ. V was pared by 4 bases and J by 8 bases, with 9 bases between. Here the CDR3 reads CASSPHSGELFF. For the CDR3, the DNA is TGCGCCAGCAGCCCCCATTCTGGGGAGCTGTTTTTT.

This clonotype was recorded a few times. V is TRBV28 and J is TRBJ2-1; 11 bases fit TRBD2. Germline CDR1 is MDHEN and CDR2 is SYDVKM. The CDR3 extends over 15 amino acids. V trimming: 1 base; J trimming: 7 bases; junction bases outside the gene matches: 3. CDR3 nucleotides: TGTGCCAGCAGTTTATTGCGACTAGCGGGAAATGAGCAGTTCTTC. Translated: CASSLLRLAGNEQFF.

This clonotype was observed at least ten times. The V gene is TRBV7-8, the J gene TRBJ2-1; 7 bases agree with TRBD2. The CDR3 covers 16 residues. The germline gives CDR1 SGHVS, CDR2 FQNEAQ. V shed 1 base and J 8 bases; nucleotides not matched to a gene: 11. The CDR3 loop is CASSLVAAGDGDEQFF. The CDR3 coding sequence is TGTGCCAGCAGCTTAGTCGCGGCGGGAGATGGGGATGAGCAGTTCTTC.

This clonotype was detected only a few times. V is TRBV20-1 and J is TRBJ2-7; tentatively, D is TRBD2 (6 bases). Germline V gives CDR1 DFQATT, CDR2 SNEGSKA (reference sequence). This CDR3 has 12 amino acids. V was pared by 4 bases and J by 3 bases, with 10 bases between. The CDR3 reads CSATGLRYEQYF. The CDR3 nucleotides read TGCAGTGCTACGGGACTGCGCTACGAGCAGTACTTC.